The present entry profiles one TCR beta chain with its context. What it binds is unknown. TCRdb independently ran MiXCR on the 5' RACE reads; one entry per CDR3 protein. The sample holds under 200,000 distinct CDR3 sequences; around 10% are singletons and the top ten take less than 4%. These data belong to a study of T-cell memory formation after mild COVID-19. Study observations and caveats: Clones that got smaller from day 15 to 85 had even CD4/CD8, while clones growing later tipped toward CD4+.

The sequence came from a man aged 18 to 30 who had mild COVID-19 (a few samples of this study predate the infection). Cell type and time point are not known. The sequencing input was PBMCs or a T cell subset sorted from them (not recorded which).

The CDR3: CASSYGAPGGSDGEQYV. The CDR3 DNA follows: TGTGCCAGCAGTTACGGGGCCCCAGGGGGCTCCGACGGCGAGCAGTACGTC. This chain links TRBV6-5 with TRBJ2-7, with 8 bases identical to TRBD1. The CDR3 is 17 amino acids. Germline assignment: CDR1 MNHEY and CDR2 SVGAGI. The V and J ends lost 2 bases and 6 bases, in that order; junction bases with no gene match: 15.